The 27 T cell receptor beta chains below come from one sample, sequenced in a study of neurological immune-mediated disorders. TCRdb fed the 5' RACE reads into MiXCR, producing one record per CDR3 protein. The profile shows around 30,000 distinct CDR3 sequences, roughly 12% of them singletons. The specimen was PBMCs. All receptors come from a man aged 60 to 69 in good health.

This clonotype was counted at least ten times. This chain connects TRBV7-2 to TRBJ2-7, with D perhaps TRBD1 (5 bases). This CDR3 is built from 14 residues. Between the trimmed V and J ends, which lost 5 bases and 0 bases, there was a span of 11 bases. The germline V gene encodes CDR1 SGHTA and CDR2 FQGNSA. CDR3 region: CASSPRQLSYEQYF. The CDR3, as DNA: TGTGCCAGCAGCCCCCGACAGCTCTCCTACGAGCAGTACTTC.

This clonotype was seen at least ten times. The chain joins TRBV5-1 to TRBJ1-1, with D possibly TRBD1 on 6 matching bases. This CDR3 comprises 13 residues. Germline V CDR1 and CDR2: SGHRS, YFSETQ. Trimming took 0 bases from V and 9 from J, leaving 12 bases between them. CDR3 DNA sequence: TGCGCCAGCAGCTTGGGAGACGGGGGGCAAGCTTTCTTT. Residues: CASSLGDGGQAFF.

This clonotype has a count of ten or more. The chain combines TRBV13 with TRBJ2-2; 10 bases line up with TRBD2. CDR1 and CDR2 from the germline V gene are PRHDT and FYEKMQ (reference sequence). J gave up 7 bases and V 0 bases, and 5 bases lay outside the gene matches. The CDR3 has 16 residues. DNA for the CDR3: TGTGCCAGCAGCTTAGGTATAGCGGGAGGCGGCGGGGAGCTGTTTTTT. Its protein is CASSLGIAGGGGELFF.

This clonotype appeared many times. The V gene is TRBV5-1, the J gene TRBJ2-7; D is perhaps TRBD2 (5 bases). With 8 bases removed from V and 5 bases from J, the gap between germline ends came to 14 bases. The CDR3 consists of 12 residues. CDR1 and CDR2 (germline): SGHRS, YFSETQ. The CDR3: CASSALGHEQYF. CDR3 bases: TGCGCCAGTAGCGCCCTTGGTCACGAGCAGTACTTC.

The table lists this clonotype with many counts. The V gene is TRBV15, the J gene TRBJ2-1; 8 positions match TRBD2. This CDR3 comprises 14 residues. Germline lookup yields CDR1 LNHNV and CDR2 YYDKDF (reference sequence). Trimming cost V 3 bases and J 8 bases; bases outside gene matches: 6. The CDR3 sequence: CATSSLRGADEQFF. For the CDR3, the DNA is TGTGCCACCAGCAGTCTGCGGGGGGCGGATGAGCAGTTCTTC.

This clonotype was observed many times. J is TRBJ2-1 and V is TRBV20-1; D is undetermined. Germline V gene lookup returns CDR1 DFQATT and CDR2 SNEGSKA (reference sequence). The V end was cut by 3 bases, the J end by 3 bases, with 6 bases between. The CDR3 covers 12 residues. The CDR3 region is CSARLGYNEQFF. The CDR3 DNA follows: TGCAGTGCTAGGTTAGGCTACAATGAGCAGTTCTTC.

This clonotype was observed many times. V usage is TRBV12-3 or TRBV12-4 and J usage is TRBJ1-5; a possible D gene is TRBD1 (5 bases). The length of the CDR3 is 13 residues. V shed 8 bases and J shed 6 bases, with 14 bases lying between them. Here the CDR3 DNA reads TGTGCCAGCCGTGGTGGGGGTCCTCAGCCCCAGCATTTT. Its translation: CASRGGGPQPQHF.

This clonotype occurred many times. This sequence joins TRBV5-1 and TRBJ2-2; D may be TRBD2 (6 bases). This CDR3 contains 15 residues. The V end lost 0 bases, the J end lost 5 bases, and 11 bases lay between the germline ends. Germline CDR1 and CDR2: SGHRS and YFSETQ. CDR3: CASSLARDATGELFF. In DNA form, the CDR3 reads TGCGCCAGCAGCTTGGCGCGGGACGCGACCGGGGAGCTGTTTTTT.

This clonotype was detected ten times or more. The V call is TRBV3-1, the J call TRBJ1-2; D is uncertain. Germline V gene data show CDR1 as LGHDT and CDR2 as YNNKEL (reference sequence). The CDR3 runs 11 residues. Deletions cut 1 base from V and 11 bases from J, with 8 bases between. CDR3 sequence reads: CASSQGREYTF. CDR3 nucleotides: TGTGCCAGCAGCCAAGGAAGGGAGTACACCTTC.

This clonotype was counted ten times or more. V and J are TRBV5-1 and TRBJ1-1; D possibly corresponds to TRBD1 (6 bases). There are 14 residues in the CDR3. The V and J ends lost 4 bases and 0 bases respectively, with 10 bases between them. Per the germline V gene, CDR1 is SGHRS and CDR2 is YFSETQ. The CDR3 nucleotides are TGCGCCAGCAGCCGCGGGACAATGAACACTGAAGCTTTCTTT. Its protein product is CASSRGTMNTEAFF.

This clonotype was counted many times. This chain uses TRBV15 with TRBJ2-5; weak D call: TRBD1 (5 bases). This CDR3 comprises 13 residues. CDR1 and CDR2 from the germline V gene are LNHNV and YYDKDF (reference sequence). With 5 bases removed from V and 5 bases from J, the gap between germline ends came to 12 bases. CDR3 loop: CATSVRQWETQYF. Written as DNA, the CDR3 is TGTGCCACCAGCGTGCGACAGTGGGAGACCCAGTACTTC.

The rearrangement uses TRBV29-1 and TRBJ2-5; TRBD1 agrees at 8 bases. V was clipped by 4 bases and J by 3 bases; unmatched bases: 1. CDR1 and CDR2 (germline): SQVTM, ANQGSEA. The CDR3 is made up of 12 amino acids. In nucleotides, the CDR3 is TGCAGCGTTGCAGGGGGCGAAGAGACCCAGTACTTC. It yields the protein CSVAGGEETQYF. Variable domain in full (rest from reference TRBV29-1 and TRBJ2-5): SAVISQKPSRDICQRGTSLTIQCQVDSQVTMMFWYRQQPGQSLTLIATANQGSEATYESGFVIDKFPISRPNLTFSTLTVSNMSPEDSSIYLCSVAGGEETQYFGPGTRLLVL.

Details on this clonotype: Possible read error: a much larger clone is one base away. The chain couples TRBV7-8 to TRBJ2-3, with TRBD1 identical over 7 bases. The CDR3 runs 12 residues. Germline V gives CDR1 SGHVS, CDR2 FQNEAQ. Unmatched junction bases numbered 6, after V lost 1 base and J lost 14 bases. CDR3 protein: CASSLEGALAYF. The CDR3 DNA follows: TGTGCCAGCAGCTTAGAGGGGGCGCTAGCGTATTTT.

This clonotype was detected ten times or more. The chain recombines TRBV14 with TRBJ1-2; TRBD1 aligns across 7 bases. The CDR3 covers 13 residues. V shed 4 bases, J shed 7 bases, and the junction held 6 bases outside the gene matches. Germline values: CDR1 SGHDN, CDR2 FVKESK. The CDR3 here is CASSRGQALGYTF. CDR3 bases: TGTGCCAGCAGCCGAGGACAGGCGCTTGGCTACACCTTC.

At least ten counts were recorded for this clonotype. For the CDR3, the DNA is TGCGCCAGCAGCTTGGGTGGGGGTAGCTACAATGAGCAGTTCTTC. This codes for CASSLGGGSYNEQFF. The chain carries TRBV5-1 and TRBJ2-1; D possibly matches TRBD1 or TRBD2 (5 bases each). The CDR3 contains 15 residues. V was trimmed by 0 bases and J by 3 bases, leaving 10 bases between them. The V gene's germline CDR1 is SGHRS and CDR2 YFSETQ.

Ten or more counts support this clonotype. This chain connects TRBV5-1 to TRBJ1-6; 8 nucleotides align to TRBD1. Per germline, CDR1 SGHRS and CDR2 YFSETQ. J gave up 7 bases and V 3 bases, and 3 bases lay outside the gene matches. This CDR3 spans 14 amino acids. CDR3 nucleotides: TGCGCCAGCAGCTCGGACAGGGTGAATTCACCCCTCCACTTT. Translated, it gives CASSSDRVNSPLHF.

J is TRBJ1-1 and V is TRBV14; D is unclear. V lost 2 bases to trimming and J lost 4 bases, with 8 bases between them. CDR1 is SGHDN, CDR2 FVKESK, per germline. This CDR3 comprises 13 residues. In DNA form, the CDR3 reads TGTGCCAGCAGCCAACTAAGGGTCACTGAAGCTTTCTTT. This codes for CASSQLRVTEAFF.

The chain recombines TRBV20-1 with TRBJ2-7; D perhaps matches TRBD1 (6 bases). Trimming pared 0 bases from V and 3 bases from J, leaving 24 bases between. Germline values: CDR1 DFQATT, CDR2 SNEGSKA (reference sequence). This CDR3 comprises 18 residues. The CDR3: CSAREDRGSPPDIYEQYF. Here the CDR3 DNA reads TGCAGTGCTAGAGAGGACAGAGGGTCCCCCCCCGACATCTACGAGCAGTACTTC.

The sample holds many counts of this clonotype. This chain connects TRBV12-3 or TRBV12-4 to TRBJ2-7; D is perhaps TRBD1 (6 bases). The CDR3 covers 14 residues. V was pared by 3 bases and J by 1 base, with 10 bases between. The CDR3 DNA follows: TGTGCCAGCAGTTTCTCCGACAGGTCCTACGAGCAGTACTTC. Its translation: CASSFSDRSYEQYF.

This clonotype was seen ten or more times. The chain joins TRBV6-2 or TRBV6-3 to TRBJ2-5, with TRBD2 identical over 7 bases. Germline CDR1 is MNHEY and CDR2 is SVGEGT. The ends lost 6 bases at V and 4 bases at J; junction bases unmatched: 8. The CDR3 consists of 14 residues. The chain's CDR3 is CASRDGTMGETQYF. Here the CDR3 DNA reads TGTGCCAGCAGAGATGGGACTATGGGAGAGACCCAGTACTTC.

The J gene is TRBJ2-3, the V gene TRBV12-3 or TRBV12-4; TRBD1 might be the D (7 bases). V was clipped by 11 bases and J by 3 bases, with 21 bases between them. The CDR3 extends over 15 amino acids. Written as DNA, the CDR3 is TGTGCCGGCGCAACCCAGGGGGGCGCGACAGATACGCAGTATTTT. It translates to CAGATQGGATDTQYF.

This clonotype appeared many times. This chain links TRBV10-1 with TRBJ2-1; 11 bases fit TRBD2. Losses at the gene ends were 5 bases for V and 6 bases for J; bases not matched to a gene: 0. CDR1 WNHNN and CDR2 SYGVQD come from the germline V gene (reference sequence). This CDR3 is 13 amino acids long. CDR3 in amino acids: CASSTSGGNEQFF. CDR3 bases: TGCGCCAGCAGTACTAGCGGGGGCAATGAGCAGTTCTTC.

The table lists this clonotype with many counts. The chain combines TRBV28 with TRBJ2-7; 7 bases map to TRBD1. The CDR3 totals 15 residues. Germline CDR1 is MDHEN and CDR2 is SYDVKM. The trim removed 5 bases at V and 4 bases at J, leaving 11 bases unmatched. CDR3 DNA: TGTGCCAGCAGTGGAACAGGGGTGTCTCGGTACGAGCAGTACTTC. It yields the protein CASSGTGVSRYEQYF.

The V call is TRBV7-6, the J call TRBJ2-5, with 8 bases lining up with TRBD1. After removal of 7 bases from V and 5 bases from J, the junction contained 6 bases not matched to a gene. The CDR3 extends over 13 amino acids. Germline V gene data show CDR1 as SGHVS and CDR2 as FNYEAQ. The CDR3 here is CASTRTGGETQYF. The CDR3 nucleotides read TGTGCCAGCACGAGAACAGGGGGTGAGACCCAGTACTTC.

A remark on this clonotype: A junction end diverges from the germline sequence, so it may reflect a read error. The chain joins TRBV20-1 to TRBJ2-2, with D possibly matching TRBD2 (6 bases). The germline CDR1 and CDR2 sequences are DFQATT and SNEGSKA (reference sequence). The CDR3 consists of 14 residues. The CDR3 here is CSAGEEGESGELFF. The CDR3 DNA follows: TGCAGTGCTGGAGAGGAGGGAGAGAGTGGGGAGCTGTTTTTT.

This clonotype appeared many times. The V gene is TRBV29-1, the J gene TRBJ1-4; no clear D. Germline CDR1 is SQVTM and CDR2 is ANQGSEA. This CDR3 has 10 residues. Deletions cut 6 bases from V and 6 bases from J, with 5 bases between. CDR3 protein: CSVADEKLFF. The CDR3 bases are TGCAGCGTGGCGGATGAAAAACTGTTTTTT.

The chain couples TRBV10-3 to TRBJ2-3; no definite D call. The CDR3 spans 13 residues. Germline assignment: CDR1 ENHRY and CDR2 SYGVKD. Trimming stripped 4 bases from V and 6 bases from J, with 11 bases between. This chain's CDR3 is CAISVEGYDTQYF. CDR3 nucleotide sequence: TGTGCCATCAGTGTTGAAGGGTACGATACGCAGTATTTT.